This T cell receptor (beta chain) emerged from a study of T cell responses to AZD1222 COVID-19 vaccine. General study results and limits: Epitopes outside B.1.351 and B.1.1.7 mutated regions reportedly drew nearly half of spike TCRs. Increases in Spike-specific TCR breadth and depth were seen after two AZD1222 doses. Seropositive at baseline were only six AZD1222 recipients.

Here immunoSEQ multiplex PCR was the method, and the copy in TCRdb shows in-frame clones only, minus some. The top ten clones hold roughly 1.4% of a sample with approximately 100,000 clones, 86% of them seen once. About this clone: Its target is unknown.

Sequenced here: peripheral blood, sampled on day 0 of AZD1222 vaccination. This sequence was found in an adult in good health.

The CDR3 loop reads CASSATRQGRGTQYF. In DNA form, the CDR3 reads TGTGCCAGCAGCGCAACAAGACAGGGGCGCGGGACCCAGTACTTC. This chain connects TRBV14 to TRBJ2-5, with 8 bases that match TRBD1. CDR1 SGHDN and CDR2 FVKESK come from the germline V gene. The V segment lost 5 bases and the J segment 7 bases; nucleotides outside the gene matches: 12. The CDR3 has 15 amino acids.